This T cell receptor (beta chain) was sequenced in a study of CD8 T cells in ankylosing spondylitis. This clonotype was seen at least ten times. The antigen is not known. This CDR3 region has 12 residues. Germline V gives CDR1 DFQATT, CDR2 SNEGSKA (reference sequence). J lost 8 bases, V lost 6 bases, and 8 bases had no gene match. General study findings and limits: A motif of roughly 8 highly homologous TCR beta variants was seen as apparently characteristic of ankylosing spondylitis blood.

Making use of molecular barcodes, quantitative 5'-RACE generated TCR beta libraries. Using its own MiXCR run on the 5' RACE reads, TCRdb lists one record per CDR3 protein. The sample includes about 240,000 distinct CDR3 sequences, 8% to 9.5% of them seen just once. J is TRBJ1-1 and V is TRBV20-1; 8 nucleotides align to TRBD1. The sequencing sample was made of blood, either unsorted or a sorted T cell fraction (not recorded which). The receptor was isolated from a male donor with ankylosing spondylitis or in good health (not recorded which). The CDR3 nucleotides are TGCAGTGCCCACACGACAGGGGTGGAAGCTTTCTTT. This gives the protein CSAHTTGVEAFF.